This record covers a single T cell receptor beta chain. Its antigen is still unknown. The sample belongs to a study of cytomegalovirus exposure and HLA in healthy donors. Turning to the study itself: Inside one of the first data releases sat 75 million to 100 million unique TCRs taken from HLA-typed donors. Study conclusions and caveats: There were several of the most significant clusters that appeared linked to common viral pathogens in a later analysis. Accurate HLA-A and HLA-B prediction from TCR beta sequences was reported for most subjects.

A multiplex PCR was run with 60 Vbeta primers and 13 Jbeta primers. TCRdb's table, derived via immunoSEQ multiplex PCR, lists solely in-frame clones and lacks some. Of about 150,000 clones in the sample, about 84% are singletons; the top ten hold about 5.6%. The ends were cut back, 7 bases at V and 1 base at J, with 16 bases in the middle. Germline lookup yields CDR1 SGHAT and CDR2 FQDESV (reference sequence). The CDR3 runs 15 residues. The J gene is TRBJ1-1, the V gene TRBV11-1; D not certain. The sample taken for sequencing was PBMCs. This TCR was sampled from a woman aged 40 to 50 in good health and CMV-seropositive. The CDR3 sequence: CASKLRSQTNTEAFF. CDR3 sequence (DNA): TGTGCCAGCAAGCTTAGGTCACAGACGAACACTGAAGCTTTCTTT.